A single T cell receptor (beta chain) is shown here with its context. This clonotype was counted many times. Its antigen is not yet known. The input lacks base qualities; no much larger clone sits a single base away. cDNA was synthesized by template-switch 5'RACE using a primer carrying a 10-nucleotide random unique molecular identifier by which each TCR transcript was tagged. Each sequencing run produced over 180 million TCR-beta sequences covering 15-18 subjects. Total RNA was extracted with the RNeasy kit. The KAPA Real-time Library Amplification kit was used to amplify TCR-beta VDJ regions with primers targeting the TCR constant region and the 5'RACE anchor. Sample indexes and Illumina adaptors were added in a first PCR, after which library yield was increased in a second PCR. After Ampure bead purification, the roughly 650 bp TCR product was size-selected on a 2% E-gel SizeSelection system. Before pooling, library quality was assessed on a Bioanalyzer, concentration was determined with Qubit, and library quantification was performed with the Kapa Library Quantification kit. Libraries were sequenced paired-end 2 x 150 bp on an Illumina HiSeq 2500. To increase sequence diversity, about 25-31% phiX was spiked into each library pool. On the study's bioinformatics: The UMI-based MiGEC pipeline processed quality-filtered reads and removed over 80% of raw TCR sequences during error correction. VDJ genes were aligned to IMGT germline references, and each clonotype was defined by a unique CDR3 amino acid sequence together with V-J genes. VDJtools evaluated clonal expansion, Shannon diversity and CDR3 relatedness (CalcPairwiseDistances, ClusterSamples); CLCbio workbench built phylogenetic trees. Using coefficient-of-variation modelling across technical triplicates, the study counted a clone as expanded if it had at least 8 unique UMIs. TCRdb passed the public sequencing reads through fastp at Q25 and MiXCR, retaining productive beta sequences. Entries that share a CDR3 protein sequence are merged under the most common genes and DNA. The V and J calls and clone size come from TCRdb's table, not from the authors' own analysis. The sample table holds about 70,000 distinct CDR3 sequences, of which 3.2% were seen once. The leading ten clones occupy about 5% of the sample.

For the unsorted PBMC libraries, 2 million PBMCs were stored in RNAlater at -80 degrees C until RNA extraction and were used to generate the libraries. Multiple sclerosis patients were enrolled in a US clinical protocol evaluating disease progression by magnetic resonance imaging. Peripheral blood was subjected to Ficoll-Hypaque density gradient centrifugation to isolate PBMCs, which were then cryopreserved in liquid nitrogen. V lost 6 bases and J lost 0 bases, and the count of bases not matched to a germline gene is 3. From the germline V gene (reference sequence), CDR1 is DFQATT and CDR2 is SNEGSKA. Taken from cysteine to phenylalanine, the CDR3 has 14 residues. The only DNA kept is the CDR3, 42 bases in frame from the first base. The source of the sample is a study of neurological immune-mediated disorders (dated by TCRdb to about 2019). In the study overall: Of the 35 or so multiple sclerosis patients, 31 had relapsing-remitting MS and 3 had secondary progressive MS. The cohort was made up of about 66 subjects, consisting of 15 or so HAM/TSP patients, some 35 multiple sclerosis patients and 20 healthy controls. Peripheral blood TCR-beta repertoires from patients with HTLV-I-associated myelopathy (HAM/TSP), patients with multiple sclerosis, and healthy controls were compared in the study using UMI-based sequencing. The approximately 96 TCR-beta libraries covered PBMC samples along with longitudinal samples, technical triplicates, and paired sorted CD4+ and CD8+ T-cell subsets.

The investigation overall reported the following: No association of the MS cluster with clinical or MRI features was observed, and the need for larger cohorts was stated by the authors. Expanded clones from different subjects shared no identical CDR3 amino acid sequences, which suggests that TCR-beta repertoires were private in all groups. Repertoires from 18 of 34 MS patients were grouped by phylogenetic analysis into a cluster of related CDR3 sequences, suggesting a possible repertoire-level signature. TCR clonal expansion was greatest in HAM/TSP patients and smallest in MS patients, who ranked below even healthy controls.

The sequence came from a woman between 45 and 60 years old with multiple sclerosis. The sequence links TRBV20-1 to TRBJ2-1; 9 central nucleotides agree with TRBD2. The sample taken for sequencing was PBMCs. The bases are TGCAGTGCCCGGCGGGGGGGCTCCTACAATGAGCAGTTCTTC. Its amino acids are CSARRGGSYNEQFF.